The clone carrying this TCR beta chain was found once. PCR was performed a second time for roughly 7 to 11 cycles using a sample-barcoded 5' primer and a J-beta primer mix. MiXCR was run by TCRdb on the 5' RACE reads, yielding one entry per CDR3 protein. The sample carries about 1,400,000 distinct CDR3 sequences, roughly 45% recorded once. The CDR3 has 13 amino acids. Germline-derived CDR1 and CDR2 are MNHEY and SMNVEV (reference sequence). Deletions cut 2 bases from V and 8 bases from J, with 12 bases between. The entry originates in a study of blood T cells in healthy people across ages. The receptor was isolated from a woman between 18 and 30 years old in good health. The chain carries TRBV27 and TRBJ1-2, with D unresolved. Sequencing used blood. The CDR3 nucleotides are TGTGCCAGCAGTTTAGGGGTTACAAAAGGCTACACCTTC. Amino acid sequence: CASSLGVTKGYTF.